A single sample is the source of the 3 T cell receptor beta chains below, sequenced in a study of human T cells and chemical hapten exposure. TCRdb passed the RACE reads through MiXCR, listing each CDR3 protein once. Of about 300,000 distinct CDR3 sequences detected, 4.5% to 7% appear once; the ten largest clones hold roughly 8.2%. As to time point: pre-sensitization, week 0. The treatment here: therapeutic diphenylcyclopropenone sensitization with weekly scalp DPC. This specimen was whole blood, taken in connection with sensitization to the hapten diphenylcyclopropenone (DPC). These receptors came from a woman aged 18-29 years with alopecia areata. Some clones in this sample may be carry-over from other donors' samples.

The chain employs TRBV7-6 and TRBJ1-3; TRBD1 agrees at 7 bases. Germline V lookup: CDR1 SGHVS, CDR2 FNYEAQ. The CDR3 has 16 amino acids. The V and J ends lost 5 bases and 0 bases, in that order; junction bases with no gene match: 7. The CDR3 nucleotides read TGTGCCAGCAGCAGCCGGACAGGAGACTCTGGAAACACCATATATTTT. Protein product: CASSSRTGDSGNTIYF.

Remarks on this clonotype: A much larger clonotype is one base distant, so this may be a read error. The rearrangement links TRBV18 to TRBJ2-6, with 8 bases lining up with TRBD1. Germline-derived CDR1 and CDR2 are KGHSH and LQKENI. The CDR3 spans 17 residues. In DNA, the CDR3 is TGTGCCAGCACACCGGAGGACAGGGTGCGGGGGGCCAACGTCCTGACTTTC. Translating it yields CASTPEDRVRGANVLTF.

The chain recombines TRBV18 with TRBJ2-1, with D perhaps TRBD1 or TRBD2 (5 bases each). Trimming took off 3 bases at V and 1 base at J, with 16 bases between the two ends. The CDR3 length is 17 residues. Germline V gene sequence: CDR1 KGHSH, CDR2 LQKENI. The CDR3 DNA is TGTGCCAGCTCACCGGTCCCCCCCGAGGGGTCCTACAATGAGCAGTTCTTC. It encodes CASSPVPPEGSYNEQFF.